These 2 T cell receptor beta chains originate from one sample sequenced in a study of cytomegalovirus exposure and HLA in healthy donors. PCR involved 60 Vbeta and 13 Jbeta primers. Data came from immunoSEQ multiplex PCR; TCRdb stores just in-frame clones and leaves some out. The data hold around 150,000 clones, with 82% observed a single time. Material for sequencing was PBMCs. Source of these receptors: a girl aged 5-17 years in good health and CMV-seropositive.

The CDR3 DNA sequence: TGTGCCAGCAGTCAACGAAGCGTAGCGGCATCCTACAATGAGCAGTTCTTC. Protein product: CASSQRSVAASYNEQFF. This sequence joins TRBV4-2 and TRBJ2-1; TRBD2 might be the D (6 bases). Trimming cost V 6 bases and J 1 base, with 19 bases left between them. Germline CDR1 LGHNA, CDR2 YNFKEQ. The CDR3 is made up of 17 amino acids.

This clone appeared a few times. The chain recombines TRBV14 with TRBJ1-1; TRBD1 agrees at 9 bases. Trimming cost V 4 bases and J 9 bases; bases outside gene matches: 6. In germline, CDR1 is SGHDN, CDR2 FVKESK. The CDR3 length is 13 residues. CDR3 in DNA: TGTGCCAGCAGCCTTGGGACAGGGCTGAAAGCTTTCTTT. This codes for CASSLGTGLKAFF. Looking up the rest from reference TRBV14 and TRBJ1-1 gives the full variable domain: EAGVTQFPSHSVIEKGQTVTLRCDPISGHDNLYWYRRVMGKEIKFLLHFVKESKQDESGMPNNRFLAERTGGTYSTLKVQPAELEDSGVYFCASSLGTGLKAFFGQGTRLTVV.